The text below deals with one T cell receptor beta chain. The data derive from a study of blood T cell repertoires in COVID-19. Study information: Collection of acute and convalescent COVID-19 samples took place in the United States, Italy and Spain. T cells, B-cell-depleted T cells, or PBMCs supplied cDNA or gDNA.

The V gene end was trimmed by 4 bases and the J gene end by 4 bases; junction bases not matched to a gene: 9. CDR1 is SGHKS and CDR2 is YYEKEE in the germline V gene (reference sequence). The CDR3 runs 16 residues. As processed by the authors: By means of reference gene primer amplification, nucleated cell counts were estimated. Assay: immunoSEQ multiplex PCR; the TCRdb copy retains only in-frame clones and omits some. D and trimming were read from the DNA, whereas the V and J calls and clone size are those reported in that table. The repertoire consists of about 170,000 clones, with just under 90% occurring once and the leading ten covering over 3.5%.

The specimen was peripheral blood. V and J are TRBV5-5 and TRBJ1-2; TRBD1 agrees at 11 bases. The sequence was obtained from a man in his late teens or twenties with active or convalescent COVID-19. CDR3 sequence (DNA): TGTGCCAGCAGCCCTGGGGACAGGGGGGCCCCCTATGGCTACACCTTC. Protein product: CASSPGDRGAPYGYTF. Based on the CDR3 plus reference TRBV5-5 and TRBJ1-2, the full variable domain is DAGVTQSPTHLIKTRGQQVTLRCSPISGHKSVSWYQQVLGQGPQFIFQYYEKEERGRGNFPDRFSARQFPNYSSELNVNALLLGDSALYLCASSPGDRGAPYGYTFGSGTRLTVV.